A single T cell receptor beta chain is shown here with its context. This sample was included in a study of blood T cell repertoires in COVID-19. Study summary: Collection of acute and convalescent COVID-19 samples took place in the United States, Italy and Spain. Nucleic acid was either cDNA or gDNA, and it came from T cells, B-cell-depleted T cells, or PBMCs.

Using immunoSEQ multiplex PCR, the repertoire was profiled, and TCRdb retains in-frame clones only, with some absent. Of a few hundred thousand clones listed, approximately 86% were seen once; the top ten hold 3.5% to 4%. The CDR3 is 16 amino acids. V shed 2 bases and J shed 7 bases, with 20 bases lying between them. Per germline, CDR1 SEHNR and CDR2 FQNEAQ (reference sequence). This clonotype was obtained from a woman between 40 and 55 years old with acute COVID-19. This chain joins TRBV7-9 and TRBJ1-1, with D unclear. The sample consisted of PBMCs or T cells enriched from blood (not recorded which). The CDR3 region is CASSLSPDAVTNEAFF. CDR3 in DNA: TGTGCCAGCAGCTTATCCCCCGACGCGGTAACAAATGAAGCTTTCTTT.